These T cell receptor beta chains were read from a single sample in a study of vaccination effects on CD4 cells after COVID-19. The assay was immunoSEQ multiplex PCR, and TCRdb's table has in-frame clones only and misses some. The table records 30,000 or so clones, 65% of them present only once. Their specific antigens are unknown. This specimen was CD4+ T cells from PBMCs cultured without peptide, taken before COVID-19 vaccination. All receptors derive from a human donor who received a COVID-19 vaccine. Each CDR3 is given with its conserved first and last residue. The D gene is left open where the match is weak. Not all rows give a size; the values are once, few, many and, for expanded clones, a class.

.,TRBJ2-3,once,TRBV6-4,CASSQDPTHTDTQYF
TRBD1,TRBJ2-7,.,TRBV18,CASTKDRVEYEQYF
TRBD1,TRBJ2-7,few,TRBV11-2,CASSFVRTGYEQYF
TRBD2,TRBJ2-1,.,TRBV6-5,CASRALAGVGNEQFF
.,TRBJ2-5,.,TRBV5-1,CASSLGQGKWETQYF
TRBD1,TRBJ2-1,.,TRBV7-9,CASSLGDRAHNEQFF
TRBD1,TRBJ1-1,few,TRBV18,CASSHNEDREWDPFF
.,TRBJ2-3,.,TRBV19,CASSKSRSVDTQYF
TRBD1,TRBJ2-4,few,TRBV19,CASSDRGYGNIQYF
.,TRBJ1-3,.,TRBV30,CAWIDRRTGNTIYF
.,TRBJ1-4,.,TRBV6-5,CASREKGANEKLFF
.,TRBJ1-3,.,TRBV7-9,CASSLEESLYF
TRBD1,TRBJ1-1,.,TRBV6-5,CASSKDRGSAFF
TRBD2,TRBJ2-7,.,TRBV7-9,CASSASGSILYEQYF
.,TRBJ2-3,.,TRBV19,CASSQAGPDTQYF
TRBD1,TRBJ2-7,.,TRBV6-6,CQTGTGSYEQYF
.,TRBJ1-1,few,TRBV7-8,CASSLARWGVRTEAFF
.,TRBJ2-6,.,TRBV5-4,CASSLGRAGANVLTF
.,TRBJ2-7,.,TRBV2,CASGPWLVADSYEQYF
.,TRBJ2-2,.,TRBV30,CAWSVQGMDTGELFF
.,TRBJ2-7,.,TRBV6-1,CASSDGWASYEQYF
.,TRBJ2-2,.,TRBV7-2,CASSLDTGELFF
TRBD1,TRBJ1-2,.,TRBV6-4,CASSDSDRGGYTF
.,TRBJ2-3,.,TRBV6-5,CATKDDRSSDTQYF
.,TRBJ1-2,.,TRBV5-6,CASSFLQGQWPIGYTF
TRBD1,TRBJ2-7,.,TRBV5-1,CASSSGDSLYEQYF
.,TRBJ1-5,few,TRBV19,CASNQATNQPQHF
.,TRBJ2-1,.,TRBV5-1,CASSLNSEQFF
TRBD2,TRBJ2-7,.,TRBV10-3,CAISEQAGGSYEQYF
.,TRBJ1-4,.,TRBV9,CASKGATNEKLFF
.,TRBJ1-2,few,TRBV4-1,CASSPLGTSNYGYTF
.,TRBJ2-5,.,TRBV6-5,CASSPPGTKQETQYF
.,TRBJ2-1,few,TRBV5-4,CASSLQAGTTYNEQFF
.,TRBJ1-2,.,TRBV30,CAWMGQANYGYTF
.,TRBJ2-7,.,TRBV19,CASSSLSRGSYEQYF
TRBD1,TRBJ2-7,.,TRBV4-1,CASSPWTGVSNEQYF
TRBD1,TRBJ1-5,.,TRBV7-9,CASSRGQGEIESNQPQHF
TRBD2,TRBJ2-1,.,TRBV3-1/TRBV3-2,CASRLSGGAGSYNEQFF
.,TRBJ1-3,once,TRBV5-4,CASSLGGAGGNTIYF
TRBD2,TRBJ2-1,.,TRBV19,CASSIQTGGGSNEQFF
TRBD1,TRBJ2-3,.,TRBV7-9,CASSLGQGYYRDTQYF
TRBD2,TRBJ2-7,few,TRBV19,CASSIGLAGTYEQYF
TRBD2,TRBJ2-1,.,TRBV18,CASSVMLAGANEQFF
TRBD2,TRBJ2-5,few,TRBV10-3,CAISLAGGAQETQYF
TRBD1,TRBJ1-5,.,TRBV6-2/TRBV6-3,CASSKGGGNQPQHF
.,TRBJ2-3,.,TRBV9,CASSVGTLSTDTQYF
TRBD2,TRBJ2-5,.,TRBV18,CASSPPGLAEETQYF
TRBD2,TRBJ2-1,.,TRBV9,CASSVSGTSLGLGEQFF
.,TRBJ1-3,few,TRBV7-9,CASSLDRAGNTIYF
.,TRBJ2-3,.,TRBV27,CASSWRPGDTQYF
TRBD2,TRBJ2-1,medium-sized,TRBV4-1,CASKVRAGVGNEQFF
.,TRBJ1-3,.,TRBV6-5,CASTPVAGNTIYF
.,TRBJ2-2,.,TRBV18,CASSPWDTGELFF
TRBD1,TRBJ1-2,.,TRBV3-1/TRBV3-2,CASRRQGSHGYTF